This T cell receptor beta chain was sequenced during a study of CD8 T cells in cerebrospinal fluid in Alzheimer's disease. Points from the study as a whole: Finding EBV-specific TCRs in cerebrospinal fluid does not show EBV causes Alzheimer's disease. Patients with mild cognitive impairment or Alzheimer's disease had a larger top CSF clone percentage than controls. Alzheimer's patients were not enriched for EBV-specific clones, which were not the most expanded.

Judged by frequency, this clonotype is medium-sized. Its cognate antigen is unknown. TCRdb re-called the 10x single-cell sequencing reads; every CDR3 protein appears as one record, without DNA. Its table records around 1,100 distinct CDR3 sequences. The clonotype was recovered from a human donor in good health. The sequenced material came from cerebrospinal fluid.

The CDR3 reads CSARPESDTQYF. The chain has TRBV20-1 and TRBJ2-3. The CDR3 consists of 12 residues. CDR1 and CDR2 from the germline V gene are DFQATT and SNEGSKA (reference sequence).